This passage covers 31 T cell receptor beta chains from one sample sequenced in a study of blood T cell repertoires in COVID-19. The method was immunoSEQ multiplex PCR; TCRdb's version includes in-frame clones alone and lacks a portion of them. Of 300,000 to 400,000 clones listed, more than 85% were seen once; the top ten hold 0.9% to 1.2%. The sequenced sample was PBMCs or T cells enriched from blood (not recorded which). These receptor sequences come from a woman aged 25 to 45 who had recovered from COVID-19.

This clone appeared a few times. This rearrangement joins TRBV18 to TRBJ1-6, with 8 bases matching TRBD1. The J segment lost 0 bases and the V segment lost 2 bases, leaving 12 bases of the junction unmatched. Germline loops: CDR1 KGHSH, CDR2 LQKENI. The CDR3 has 20 amino acids. The CDR3 is CASSPFPHDRGLSYNSPLHF. CDR3 nucleotides: TGTGCCAGCTCACCATTCCCCCATGACAGGGGCCTCTCCTATAATTCACCCCTCCACTTT.

The rearrangement joins TRBV5-1 to TRBJ1-2; D gene uncertain. Germline loops: CDR1 SGHRS, CDR2 YFSETQ. V lost 0 bases and J 8 bases, leaving 8 bases between the germline ends. The CDR3 consists of 12 residues. CDR3 nucleotides: TGCGCCAGCAGCTTGGAGCTTGTCGGCTACACCTTC. Translated: CASSLELVGYTF.

This chain uses TRBV4-1 with TRBJ2-3; TRBD2 matches 9 bases. V lost 0 bases, J lost 4 bases, and 5 bases stayed unmatched. This CDR3 is built from 16 residues. Germline loops: CDR1 MGHRA, CDR2 YSYEKL. CDR3 protein: CASSQEERGAPDTQYF. The CDR3 DNA is TGCGCCAGCAGCCAAGAAGAGCGGGGGGCTCCAGATACGCAGTATTTT.

The chain uses TRBV6-2 or TRBV6-3 and TRBJ1-1; 7 positions agree with TRBD1. CDR1 is MNHEY and CDR2 is SVGEGT in the germline V gene. Trimming removed 5 bases from V and 5 bases from J; junction bases left unmatched: 8. The CDR3 is 14 residues long. The CDR3 region has the DNA TGTGCCAGCAGTCTCACCCGGACAGGTACTGAAGCTTTCTTT. Encoded protein: CASSLTRTGTEAFF.

In nucleotides, the CDR3 is TGCGCCAGCAGCCAAGATGCAGGGGGCACCCTAGGCTACACCTTC. It is translated as CASSQDAGGTLGYTF. The chain uses TRBV4-1 and TRBJ1-2; 8 bases align to TRBD1. The V segment lost 0 bases and the J segment 8 bases; nucleotides outside the gene matches: 8. Germline CDR1 MGHRA, CDR2 YSYEKL. The CDR3 consists of 15 residues.

The V call is TRBV6-5, the J call TRBJ2-3; TRBD2 agrees at 9 bases. This CDR3 spans 14 amino acids. J was trimmed by 2 bases and V by 4 bases; bases with no gene match: 1. CDR1 MNHEY and CDR2 SVGAGI come from the germline V gene. The CDR3 reads CASSLAGDTDTQYF. In DNA form, the CDR3 reads TGTGCCAGCAGTTTAGCGGGGGACACAGATACGCAGTATTTT.

The CDR3 sequence is CASSLHEGNEQFF. The DNA for the CDR3 is TGTGCCAGCAGTCTACACGAGGGCAATGAGCAGTTCTTC. The chain is built from TRBV12-3 or TRBV12-4 and TRBJ2-1; possible D gene TRBD2, 5 bases. The CDR3 covers 13 residues. The V end lost 5 bases, the J end lost 6 bases, and 11 bases lay between the germline ends.

This chain connects TRBV27 to TRBJ2-1, with a weak D call TRBD1 (5 bases). Germline V gives CDR1 MNHEY, CDR2 SMNVEV (reference sequence). Trimming removed 8 bases at V and 7 bases at J, with 18 bases between. The CDR3 covers 14 residues. As DNA, the CDR3 is TGTGCCAGCCGTCAACGGACAACCGTAAATGAGCAGTTCTTC. Its protein is CASRQRTTVNEQFF.

This chain links TRBV14 with TRBJ1-2; 7 bases are shared with TRBD1. The CDR3 runs to 17 residues. Germline V gives CDR1 SGHDN, CDR2 FVKESK. The V gene end was trimmed by 4 bases and the J gene end by 8 bases; junction bases not matched to a gene: 19. CDR3 amino acids: CASSRLFLRQGPRGYTF. The DNA for the CDR3 is TGTGCCAGCAGCCGCCTATTCCTCCGACAGGGCCCTAGGGGCTACACCTTC. The variable domain in full, completed from reference TRBV14 and TRBJ1-2, reads EAGVTQFPSHSVIEKGQTVTLRCDPISGHDNLYWYRRVMGKEIKFLLHFVKESKQDESGMPNNRFLAERTGGTYSTLKVQPAELEDSGVYFCASSRLFLRQGPRGYTFGSGTRLTVV.

This clone appeared a single time. The chain couples TRBV4-2 to TRBJ2-1; 11 bases are a match to TRBD2. The trim removed 3 bases at V and 0 bases at J, leaving 16 bases unmatched. Germline V gene data show CDR1 as LGHNA and CDR2 as YNFKEQ. The CDR3 has 21 amino acids. The CDR3 here is CASSQEVLAGALLSSYNEQFF. The CDR3 region has the DNA TGTGCCAGCAGCCAGGAAGTACTAGCGGGGGCCCTCTTGAGCTCCTACAATGAGCAGTTCTTC.

In its sample, this clone was seen once. The CDR3 DNA reads as TGTGCCAGCAGCCAAGAACCTGGAGACAGGGGGCATGAACTGTTTTTT. The encoded protein is CASSQEPGDRGHELFF. The rearrangement uses TRBV3-1 (or the pseudogene TRBV3-2) and TRBJ1-4; 10 nucleotides agree with TRBD1. This CDR3 has 16 residues. The J segment lost 12 bases and the V segment lost 0 bases, leaving 10 bases of the junction unmatched. Germline V gene lookup returns CDR1 LGHDT and CDR2 YNNKEL (reference sequence).

V and J are TRBV24-1 and TRBJ2-2; TRBD2 agrees at 7 bases. Losses at the gene ends were 8 bases for V and 1 base for J; bases not matched to a gene: 0. The CDR3 consists of 13 residues. Germline CDR1 reads KGHDR; CDR2 reads SFDVKD. In DNA, the CDR3 is TGTGCCACCAAGCGGGGGAACACCGGGGAGCTGTTTTTT. Translated, it gives CATKRGNTGELFF.

The rearrangement links TRBV27 to TRBJ1-1, with D possibly TRBD1 on 5 matching bases. This CDR3 has 14 residues. V was cut by 7 bases and J by 4 bases, with 16 bases left in between. Per the germline V gene, CDR1 is MNHEY and CDR2 is SMNVEV (reference sequence). In DNA, the CDR3 is TGTGCCAGCAAGTCGAGGGGCGGGGGCACTGAAGCTTTCTTT. As protein: CASKSRGGGTEAFF.

This clone was detected only once. The chain carries TRBV7-9 and TRBJ1-3; 10 nucleotides agree with TRBD1. The trim removed 5 bases at V and 4 bases at J, leaving 11 bases unmatched. Germline CDR1 and CDR2: SEHNR and FQNEAQ (reference sequence). This CDR3 region has 17 residues. The CDR3 here is CASSLGTGAFAGNTIYF. The CDR3 DNA sequence: TGTGCCAGCAGCCTGGGGACAGGGGCTTTTGCCGGAAACACCATATATTTT.

The rearrangement links TRBV5-6 to TRBJ1-1; maybe TRBD1 (5 bases). The V gene lost 1 base and the J gene lost 5 bases, with 15 bases spanning the gap. CDR1 and CDR2 (germline): SGHDT, YYEEEE. The CDR3 extends over 15 amino acids. CDR3 in amino acids: CASSLRARVMTEAFF. As DNA, the CDR3 is TGTGCCAGCAGCTTGCGGGCCAGGGTGATGACTGAAGCTTTCTTT. The full variable domain, with the rest looked up from reference TRBV5-6 and TRBJ1-1, is DAGVTQSPTHLIKTRGQQVTLRCSPKSGHDTVSWYQQALGQGPQFIFQYYEEEERQRGNFPDRFSGHQFPNYSSELNVNALLLGDSALYLCASSLRARVMTEAFFGQGTRLTVV.

The rearrangement joins TRBV19 to TRBJ2-1, with TRBD1 as a possible D gene (5 bases). V was shortened by 6 bases and J by 0 bases, with 6 bases between the two germline ends. Per the germline V gene, CDR1 is LNHDA and CDR2 is SQIVND (reference sequence). The CDR3 contains 13 residues. The CDR3 nucleotides are TGTGCCAGTAGCGACAGCTCCTACAATGAGCAGTTCTTC. As protein: CASSDSSYNEQFF.

V and J are TRBV2 and TRBJ2-7, with TRBD2 as a possible D gene (6 bases). Trimming cost V 6 bases and J 4 bases, with 7 bases left between them. Germline V CDR1 and CDR2: SNHLY, FYNNEI. The CDR3 is made up of 11 amino acids. CDR3 residues: CASREGYEQYF. The DNA of the CDR3 is TGTGCCAGCAGGGAGGGGTACGAGCAGTACTTC.

This clone was seen once. V and J are TRBV19 and TRBJ2-5, with TRBD1 identical over 7 bases. Germline CDR1 reads LNHDA; CDR2 reads SQIVND (reference sequence). The CDR3 totals 14 residues. J lost 2 bases, V lost 5 bases, and 5 bases had no gene match. CDR3 DNA sequence: TGTGCCAGTAGTGCTGGGACAGCTCAAGAGACCCAGTACTTC. Amino acids: CASSAGTAQETQYF.

The genes are TRBV18 and TRBJ1-6; D possibly corresponds to TRBD1 (6 bases). V was clipped by 0 bases and J by 7 bases, with 13 bases between them. CDR3 length: 16 residues. Germline CDR1 KGHSH, CDR2 LQKENI. The CDR3 coding sequence is TGTGCCAGCTCACCACCAGGTGGCAGGGGAAATTCACCCCTCCACTTT. Encoded protein: CASSPPGGRGNSPLHF.

This clone has only one observation. J is TRBJ2-2 and V is TRBV7-9; 11 bases align to TRBD1. Germline lookup yields CDR1 SEHNR and CDR2 FQNEAQ (reference sequence). Trimming at V came to 5 bases and at J to 5 bases, leaving 7 bases not matched to a gene. The CDR3 consists of 16 residues. The CDR3 spells CASSDGQGARTGELFF. For the CDR3, the DNA is TGTGCCAGCAGCGACGGACAGGGGGCTAGAACCGGGGAGCTGTTTTTT. Variable domain in full (rest from reference TRBV7-9 and TRBJ2-2): DTGVSQNPRHKITKRGQNVTFRCDPISEHNRLYWYRQTLGQGPEFLTYFQNEAQLEKSRLLSDRFSAERPKGSFSTLEIQRTEQGDSAMYLCASSDGQGARTGELFFGEGSRLTVL.

This rearrangement joins TRBV6-5 to TRBJ2-5; D is unclear. Germline assignment: CDR1 MNHEY and CDR2 SVGAGI. The germline V and J ends were trimmed by 0 bases and 2 bases, with 7 bases remaining between them. This CDR3 has 14 amino acids. CDR3 DNA sequence: TGTGCCAGCAGTTACTCGGAACTACAAGAGACCCAGTACTTC. Translation: CASSYSELQETQYF.

The table lists this clone with a few counts. This rearrangement joins TRBV27 to TRBJ2-3, with D tentatively TRBD2 (5 bases). Germline assignment: CDR1 MNHEY and CDR2 SMNVEV (reference sequence). Trimming took 3 bases from V and 8 from J, leaving 12 bases between them. The CDR3 extends over 13 amino acids. CDR3 loop: CASSFGERATQYF. CDR3 coding DNA: TGTGCCAGCAGTTTCGGGGAGAGAGCTACGCAGTATTTT.

V is TRBV7-9 and J is TRBJ1-2; 7 bases match TRBD1. The trim removed 5 bases at V and 4 bases at J, leaving 7 bases unmatched. There are 14 residues in the CDR3. CDR1 and CDR2 from the germline V gene are SEHNR and FQNEAQ (reference sequence). CDR3 bases: TGTGCCAGCAGCAAGGACAGGAGGGGCTATGGCTACACCTTC. It specifies CASSKDRRGYGYTF.

The V call is TRBV7-8, the J call TRBJ1-5, with D perhaps matching TRBD1 (5 bases). Looked up from germline, CDR1 is SGHVS and CDR2 is FQNEAQ. The CDR3 is 15 residues long. Trimming stripped 6 bases from V and 7 bases from J, with 19 bases between. The CDR3 sequence is CASRQWGRGDQPQHF. The CDR3 nucleotides are TGTGCCAGCAGACAGTGGGGCCGCGGGGACCAGCCCCAGCATTTT.

DNA for the CDR3: TGTGCCAGCACTCTTACAGGGGGCGTTATCGGCTACACCTTC. Encoded protein: CASTLTGGVIGYTF. The V call is TRBV28, the J call TRBJ1-2; 9 positions match TRBD1. Germline V CDR1 and CDR2: MDHEN, SYDVKM. V trimming: 7 bases; J trimming: 8 bases; junction bases outside the gene matches: 11. The CDR3 spans 14 residues.

The chain has TRBV11-3 and TRBJ2-2; possible D gene TRBD1, 5 bases. V lost 1 base and J 8 bases, leaving 11 bases between the germline ends. Germline V gene sequence: CDR1 SGHNT, CDR2 YENEEA. The CDR3 is 14 amino acids. The CDR3 reads CASSLGWGSGELFF. CDR3 nucleotides: TGTGCCAGCAGCTTAGGATGGGGCTCGGGGGAGCTGTTTTTT.

This rearrangement joins TRBV2 to TRBJ2-1; 7 bases agree with TRBD2. Trimming cost V 4 bases and J 4 bases; bases outside gene matches: 4. CDR1 and CDR2 (germline): SNHLY, FYNNEI. This CDR3 region has 14 residues. CDR3 region: CASSAGGTYNEQFF. The DNA for the CDR3 is TGTGCCAGCAGTGCCGGGGGGACTTACAATGAGCAGTTCTTC.

The chain links TRBV6-6 to TRBJ1-2; D might be TRBD1 (5 bases). Trimming shortened V by 11 bases and J by 2 bases, and 21 bases separated the two germline ends. Germline V gene data show CDR1 as MNHNY and CDR2 as SVGAGI (reference sequence). CDR3 length equals 15 residues. Here the CDR3 reads CAGTTGAVGNYGYTF. The CDR3 DNA reads TGTGCCGGGACCACGGGAGCAGTCGGCAACTATGGCTACACCTTC.

V is TRBV28 and J is TRBJ2-3; 7 bases line up with TRBD2. This CDR3 contains 16 residues. V lost 5 bases and J lost 1; bases outside the gene matches: 9. Germline CDR1 and CDR2: MDHEN and SYDVKM. CDR3 nucleotides: TGTGCCAGCAGTCAAACAGCGGGGACGGGCACAGATACGCAGTATTTT. Protein: CASSQTAGTGTDTQYF.

The chain carries TRBV6-5 and TRBJ2-1; 10 bases line up with TRBD2. J gave up 4 bases and V 2 bases, and 2 bases lay outside the gene matches. Germline CDR1 and CDR2: MNHEY and SVGAGI. This CDR3 spans 15 amino acids. CDR3 sequence reads: CASSYSGGAYNEQFF. The CDR3 nucleotides are TGTGCCAGCAGTTACAGCGGGGGGGCATACAATGAGCAGTTCTTC.

The rearrangement uses TRBV28 and TRBJ1-1; 9 positions match TRBD1. CDR3 length: 13 residues. Germline CDR1 is MDHEN and CDR2 is SYDVKM. The ends lost 6 bases at V and 4 bases at J; junction bases unmatched: 3. The CDR3 bases are TGTGCCAGCAGAGACAGGGGGGCCACTGAAGCTTTCTTT. It specifies CASRDRGATEAFF.